A selection of T cell receptor beta chains follows, all from one sample in a study of vaccination effects on CD4 cells after COVID-19. These receptors' targets are unknown. This table comes from immunoSEQ multiplex PCR, and its TCRdb copy is limited to in-frame clones, with some not included. The table has about 38,000 clones, 82% seen once. Sequenced here: CD4+ T cells from PBMCs cultured without peptide, sampled before COVID-19 vaccination. These receptors all come from a human donor who received a COVID-19 vaccine. Both conserved end residues are part of each CDR3. A D gene is named only where the DNA matches it firmly. Clone size is shown for a subset of rows, as once, few, many or a class of expanded clone.

v_call	d_call	j_call	clone_size	cdr3_nt	cdr3_aa
TRBV7-3	TRBD1	TRBJ1-1	few	TGTGCCAGCAGCTCTCACGGACAGGGCACTGAAGCTTTCTTT	CASSSHGQGTEAFF
TRBV5-1	NA	TRBJ1-2	once	TGCGCCAGCAGCTTGTCTTCAGGGGAGCTTGGCGGCTACACCTTC	CASSLSSGELGGYTF
TRBV7-2	TRBD1	TRBJ2-5	once	TGTGCCAGCAGCTTGGACAGGGCTAAAGAGACCCAGTACTTC	CASSLDRAKETQYF
TRBV5-4	NA	TRBJ1-4	once	TGTGCCAGCAGCAAGAACCCGGGAGGTGAAAAACTGTTTTTT	CASSKNPGGEKLFF
TRBV28	NA	TRBJ2-6	NA	TGTGCCAGCACCCCCCAATCCCCCCCTGGGGCCAACGTCCTGACTTTC	CASTPQSPPGANVLTF
TRBV7-8	NA	TRBJ2-2	NA	TGTGCCAGCAGCGCCCGGGACGGAGGAGGGGGGGAGCTGTTTTTT	CASSARDGGGGELFF
TRBV6-2/TRBV6-3	TRBD1	TRBJ1-3	NA	TGTGCCAGCAGTTACCTGAACCGGGGACAGTCGCCGGGAAACACCATATATTTT	CASSYLNRGQSPGNTIYF
TRBV2	NA	TRBJ1-5	NA	TGTGCCAGCAGAGGGGGGGATCTCAGCAATCAGCCCCAGCATTTT	CASRGGDLSNQPQHF
TRBV9	NA	TRBJ1-6	NA	TGTGCCAGCAGCGTCCCGGGAACTAATTCACCCCTCCACTTT	CASSVPGTNSPLHF
TRBV7-2	NA	TRBJ1-3	NA	TGTGCCAGCAGCTTATGGCAGAGCTCTGGAAACACCATATATTTT	CASSLWQSSGNTIYF
TRBV25-1	NA	TRBJ1-1	NA	TGTGCCAGCAGTGACCCTGGAGGGGTGGCCACTGAAGCTTTCTTT	CASSDPGGVATEAFF
TRBV3-1/TRBV3-2	NA	TRBJ1-2	NA	TGTGCCAGCAGCCCCGATAGGGGCGGGGATGGCTACACCTTC	CASSPDRGGDGYTF
TRBV7-3	TRBD2	TRBJ2-3	NA	TGTGCCAGCAGCTTTGGACTAGCGGGGGGACCGCAGTATTTT	CASSFGLAGGPQYF
TRBV20-1	NA	TRBJ1-2	NA	TGCAGTGCTAGTGGCAGGAACTATGGCTACACCTTC	CSASGRNYGYTF
TRBV3-1/TRBV3-2	NA	TRBJ2-3	NA	TGTGCCAGCAGCCAAGATCTTGCTCTGAGCACAGATACGCAGTATTTT	CASSQDLALSTDTQYF
TRBV24-1	NA	TRBJ2-2	NA	TGTGCCACCAGTGACCCGGCAGGGTCCGGGGAGCTGTTTTTT	CATSDPAGSGELFF